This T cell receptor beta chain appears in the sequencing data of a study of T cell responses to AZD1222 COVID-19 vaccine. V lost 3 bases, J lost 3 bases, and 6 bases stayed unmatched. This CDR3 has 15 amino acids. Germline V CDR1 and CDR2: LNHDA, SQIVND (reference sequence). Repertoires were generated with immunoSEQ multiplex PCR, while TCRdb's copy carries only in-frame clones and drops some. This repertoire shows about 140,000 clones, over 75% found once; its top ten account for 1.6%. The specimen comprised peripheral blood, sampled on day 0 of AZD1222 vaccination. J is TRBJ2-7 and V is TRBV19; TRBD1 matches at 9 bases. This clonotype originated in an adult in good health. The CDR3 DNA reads TGTGCCAGTAGTATTACACAGGGGGCAAACTACGAGCAGTACTTC. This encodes CASSITQGANYEQYF. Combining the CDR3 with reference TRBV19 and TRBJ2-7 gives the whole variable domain DGGITQSPKYLFRKEGQNVTLSCEQNLNHDAMYWYRQDPGQGLRLIYYSQIVNDFQKGDIAEGYSVSREKKESFPLTVTSAQKNPTAFYLCASSITQGANYEQYFGPGTRLTVT.